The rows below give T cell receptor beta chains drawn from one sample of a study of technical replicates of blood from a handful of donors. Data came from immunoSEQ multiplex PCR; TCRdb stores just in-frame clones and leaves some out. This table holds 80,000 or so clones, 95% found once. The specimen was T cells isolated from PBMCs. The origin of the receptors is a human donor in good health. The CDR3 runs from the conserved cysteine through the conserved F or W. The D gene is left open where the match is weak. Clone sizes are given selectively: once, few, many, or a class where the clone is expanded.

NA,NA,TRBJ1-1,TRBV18,CASSKDRLNTEAFF,TGTGCCAGCTCTAAAGACAGGTTGAACACTGAAGCTTTCTTT
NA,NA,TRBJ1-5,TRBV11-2,CASSLEVGRNQPQHF,TGTGCCAGCAGCTTAGAGGTGGGGCGCAATCAGCCCCAGCATTTT
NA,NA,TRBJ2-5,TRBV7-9,CASSLVGTSQGETQYF,TGTGCCAGCAGCTTAGTAGGGACTTCTCAGGGAGAGACCCAGTACTTC
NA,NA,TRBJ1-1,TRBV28,CASSLSGRDTMNTEAFF,TGTGCCAGCAGTTTGTCGGGCAGGGATACCATGAACACTGAAGCTTTCTTT
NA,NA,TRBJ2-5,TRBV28,CASSFDHRGNLETQYF,TGTGCCAGCAGTTTCGATCATAGGGGTAACTTAGAGACCCAGTACTTC
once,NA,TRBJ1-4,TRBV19,CASSPSGVSATNEKLFF,TGTGCCAGTAGCCCCTCAGGGGTAAGCGCAACTAATGAAAAACTGTTTTTT
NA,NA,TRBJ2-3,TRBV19,CASSKGGTDTQYF,TGTGCCAGTAGTAAGGGGGGCACAGATACGCAGTATTTT
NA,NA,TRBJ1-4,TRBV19,CASNGGPFATNEKLFF,TGTGCCAGTAACGGGGGGCCCTTTGCAACTAATGAAAAACTGTTTTTT
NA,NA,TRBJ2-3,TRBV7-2,CASSPQLVSSTDTQYF,TGTGCCAGCAGCCCGCAACTAGTCTCCAGCACAGATACGCAGTATTTT
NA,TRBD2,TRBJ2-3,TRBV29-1,CSVVGTSGRGLSTDTQYF,TGCAGCGTCGTGGGGACTAGCGGGAGGGGGTTGAGCACAGATACGCAGTATTTT
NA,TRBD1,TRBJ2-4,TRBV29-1,CSVAGGTKNIQYF,TGCAGCGTGGCAGGGGGTACCAAAAACATTCAGTACTTC
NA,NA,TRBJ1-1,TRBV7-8,CASSLDGKNTEAFF,TGTGCCAGCAGCTTAGACGGGAAGAACACTGAAGCTTTCTTT
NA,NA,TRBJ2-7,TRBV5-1,CASSLDGGEQYF,TGCGCCAGCAGCTTGGACGGTGGCGAGCAGTACTTC
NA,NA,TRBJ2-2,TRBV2,CASSEFWSTNTGELFF,TGTGCCAGCAGTGAATTCTGGAGCACGAACACCGGGGAGCTGTTTTTT
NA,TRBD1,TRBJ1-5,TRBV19,CASSIGTGNQPQHF,TGTGCCAGTAGTATAGGGACAGGTAATCAGCCCCAGCATTTT
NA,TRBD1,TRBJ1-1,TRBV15,CATSRAGGQTEAFF,TGTGCCACCAGCCGGGCAGGGGGCCAAACTGAAGCTTTCTTT
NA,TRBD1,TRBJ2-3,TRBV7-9,CASSLGLQGATDTQYF,TGTGCCAGCAGCTTAGGCCTACAGGGGGCCACAGATACGCAGTATTTT
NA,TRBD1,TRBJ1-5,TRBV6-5,CASSPGGTGNQPQHF,TGTGCCAGCAGTCCCGGAGGGACAGGTAATCAGCCCCAGCATTTT
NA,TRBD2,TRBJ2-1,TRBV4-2,CASSHLAGVGVSYNEQFF,TGTGCCAGCAGCCATTTAGCGGGAGTTGGGGTCTCCTACAATGAGCAGTTCTTC
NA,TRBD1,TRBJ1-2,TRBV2,CASSRTGEYYGYTF,TGTGCCAGCAGCCGGACAGGGGAGTACTATGGCTACACCTTC
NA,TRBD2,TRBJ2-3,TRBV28,CASSRAGRTDTQYF,TGTGCCAGCAGCAGAGCGGGACGGACAGATACGCAGTATTTT
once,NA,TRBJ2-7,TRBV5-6,CASSLALAGISHEQYF,TGTGCCAGCAGCTTGGCTCTCGCGGGAATTTCCCACGAGCAGTACTTC
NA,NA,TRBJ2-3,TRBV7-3,CASSLGQGPDTQYF,TGTGCCAGCAGCTTAGGCCAGGGGCCAGATACGCAGTATTTT
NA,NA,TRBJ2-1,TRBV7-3,CASSLTKSGPSYNEQFF,TGTGCCAGCAGCTTAACAAAGAGCGGACCTTCCTACAATGAGCAGTTCTTC
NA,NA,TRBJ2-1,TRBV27,CASSLMGRDEQFF,TGTGCCAGCAGTTTAATGGGGCGCGATGAGCAGTTCTTC
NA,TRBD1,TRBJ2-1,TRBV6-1,CASSETTGAYNEQFF,TGTGCCAGCAGTGAAACGACAGGGGCCTACAATGAGCAGTTCTTC
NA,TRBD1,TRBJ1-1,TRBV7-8,CASSLYRGKNTEAFF,TGTGCCAGCAGCTTGTACAGGGGGAAGAACACTGAAGCTTTCTTT
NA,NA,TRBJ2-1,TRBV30,CAWSVRRSSYNEQFF,TGTGCCTGGAGTGTACGTCGGAGCTCCTACAATGAGCAGTTCTTC
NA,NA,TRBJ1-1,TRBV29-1,CSVVLGAATEAFF,TGCAGCGTTGTTCTGGGGGCTGCCACTGAAGCTTTCTTT
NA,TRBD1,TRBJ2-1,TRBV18,CASSSGTGMSIAVF,TGTGCCAGCTCATCCGGGACAGGGATGTCCATCGCGGTCTTC
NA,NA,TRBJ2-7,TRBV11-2,CASSLGGNEQYF,TGTGCCAGCAGCTTAGGGGGCAACGAGCAGTACTTC
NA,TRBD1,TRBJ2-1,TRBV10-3,CAINPGQGIYEQFF,TGTGCCATCAACCCGGGACAGGGGATCTATGAGCAGTTCTTC
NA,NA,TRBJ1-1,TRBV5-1,CASSLLLSDSKNTEAFF,TGCGCCAGCAGCTTACTCTTGTCGGACAGCAAGAACACTGAAGCTTTCTTT
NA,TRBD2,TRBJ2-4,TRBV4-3,CASSRLYGSSGREFSSKNIQYF,TGCGCCAGCAGCCGCCTCTACGGGTCTAGCGGGAGGGAGTTTTCGTCCAAAAACATTCAGTACTTC
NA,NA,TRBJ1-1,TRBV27,CASSLGTNTEAFF,TGTGCCAGCAGTTTAGGGACTAACACTGAAGCTTTCTTT
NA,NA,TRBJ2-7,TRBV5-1,CASKPPGSYEQYF,TGCGCCAGCAAGCCCCCGGGTTCCTACGAGCAGTACTTC
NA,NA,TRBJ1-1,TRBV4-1,CASSQDGNGATEAFF,TGCGCCAGCAGCCAAGATGGGAATGGGGCGACTGAAGCTTTCTTT
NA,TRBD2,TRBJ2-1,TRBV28,CASSLGLAGDAYGGNEQFF,TGTGCCAGCAGTTTAGGCCTAGCGGGAGACGCTTACGGCGGCAATGAGCAGTTCTTC
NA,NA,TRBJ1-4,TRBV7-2,CASSLVLATNEKLFF,TGTGCCAGCAGCTTAGTCCTTGCAACTAATGAAAAACTGTTTTTT
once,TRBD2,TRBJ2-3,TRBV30,CVLAGGRGDTQYF,TGTGTCTTAGCGGGAGGCCGTGGAGATACGCAGTATTTT
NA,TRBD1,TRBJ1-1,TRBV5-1,CASRGTGNTEAFF,TGCGCCAGCAGGGGGACAGGGAACACTGAAGCTTTCTTT
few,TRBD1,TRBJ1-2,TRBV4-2,CASSHTGTGVYGYTF,TGTGCCAGCAGCCACACCGGGACAGGGGTGTATGGCTACACCTTC
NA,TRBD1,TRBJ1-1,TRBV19,CASSVTGVGTEAFF,TGTGCCAGTAGTGTGACAGGGGTTGGCACTGAAGCTTTCTTT
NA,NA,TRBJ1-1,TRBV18,CASSPARGDTEAFF,TGTGCCAGCTCACCCGCCAGGGGAGACACTGAAGCTTTCTTT
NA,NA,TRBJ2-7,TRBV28,CASSLEGVHEQYF,TGTGCCAGCAGTTTAGAAGGGGTCCACGAGCAGTACTTC
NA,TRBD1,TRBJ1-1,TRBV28,CASRSGGGRTEAFF,TGTGCCAGCAGATCAGGGGGCGGACGCACTGAAGCTTTCTTT
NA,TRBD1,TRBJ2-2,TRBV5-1,CASSLEAGGISGELFF,TGCGCCAGCAGCTTGGAGGCAGGGGGCATCTCCGGGGAGCTGTTTTTT
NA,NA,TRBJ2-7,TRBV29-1,CSVTTVIQYF,TGCAGCGTTACTACGGTGATTCAGTACTTC
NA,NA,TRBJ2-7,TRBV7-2,CASTQGGFLYEQYF,TGTGCCAGCACCCAAGGGGGTTTTCTCTACGAGCAGTACTTC
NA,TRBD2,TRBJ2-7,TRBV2,CASSEANLAGAEQYF,TGTGCCAGCAGTGAAGCGAATCTAGCGGGAGCCGAGCAGTACTTC
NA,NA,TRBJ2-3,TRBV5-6,CASSSTITGFTDTQYF,TGTGCCAGCAGCTCTACTATTACAGGGTTCACAGATACGCAGTATTTT
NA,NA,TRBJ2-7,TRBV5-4,CASSFDSFYEQYF,TGTGCCAGCAGCTTCGACAGCTTCTACGAGCAGTACTTC
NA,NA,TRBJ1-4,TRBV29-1,CSGTWRPKQGGHEKLFF,TGCAGCGGTACGTGGCGTCCGAAGCAAGGGGGACATGAAAAACTGTTTTTT
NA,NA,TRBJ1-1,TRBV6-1,CASSERGRVNTEAFF,TGTGCCAGCAGCGAACGGGGGAGAGTGAACACTGAAGCTTTCTTT
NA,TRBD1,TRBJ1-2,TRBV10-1,CASSSGTGSGYTF,TGCGCCAGCAGTTCCGGGACAGGATCCGGCTACACCTTC
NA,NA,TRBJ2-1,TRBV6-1,CASMDRMSYNEQFF,TGTGCCAGCATGGACAGAATGTCCTACAATGAGCAGTTCTTC
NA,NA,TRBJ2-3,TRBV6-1,CASSVRGGSSTDTQYF,TGTGCCAGCAGTGTACGCGGGGGCTCTAGCACAGATACGCAGTATTTT
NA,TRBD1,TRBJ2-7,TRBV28,CASRTDREERYYEQYF,TGTGCCAGCAGGACGGACAGGGAGGAAAGATACTACGAGCAGTACTTC
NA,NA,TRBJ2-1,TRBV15,CATSRGVSSYNEQFF,TGTGCCACCAGCAGAGGCGTTAGCTCCTACAATGAGCAGTTCTTC